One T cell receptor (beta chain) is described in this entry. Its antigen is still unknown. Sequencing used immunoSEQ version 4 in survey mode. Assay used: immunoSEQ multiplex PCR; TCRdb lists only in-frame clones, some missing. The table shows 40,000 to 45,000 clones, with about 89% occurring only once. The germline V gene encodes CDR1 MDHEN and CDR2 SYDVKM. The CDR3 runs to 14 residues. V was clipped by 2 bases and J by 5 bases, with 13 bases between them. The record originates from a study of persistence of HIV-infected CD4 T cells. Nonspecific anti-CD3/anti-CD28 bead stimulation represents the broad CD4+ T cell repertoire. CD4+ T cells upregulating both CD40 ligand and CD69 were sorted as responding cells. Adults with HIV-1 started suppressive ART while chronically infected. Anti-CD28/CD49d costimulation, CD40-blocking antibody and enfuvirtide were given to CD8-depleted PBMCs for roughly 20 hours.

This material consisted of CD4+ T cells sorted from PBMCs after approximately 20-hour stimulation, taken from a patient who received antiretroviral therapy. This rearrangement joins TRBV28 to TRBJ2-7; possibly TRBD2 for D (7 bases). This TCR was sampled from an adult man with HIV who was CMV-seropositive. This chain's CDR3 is CASSLTGGTHEQYF. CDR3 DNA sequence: TGTGCCAGCAGTTTAACGGGGGGCACCCACGAGCAGTACTTC.